The clone carrying this TCR beta chain was seen at least ten times. Its antigen is still unknown. Per the authors' pipeline: The study's classifier, a distant-metastasis tool for papillary thyroid cancer, was built using CDR3 differences across clinicopathological groups. TCRdb re-called the PCR reads via MiXCR. The authors' filters were not applied to this entry. The table lists fewer than 70,000 clones, under 30% of them singletons. These data belong to a study of metastatic and nonmetastatic thyroid tumors. All patients reached thyroid surgery having received no treatment beforehand. The CDR3 spans 15 residues. Trimming left V 3 bases short and J 5 bases short, with 11 bases between. Study-level points and caveats: According to reports, the diversity of TCR beta was significantly higher in malignant thyroid tumors than in benign nodules, and this held in both blood and tumor samples.

V usage is TRBV12-3 or TRBV12-4 and J usage is TRBJ1-6; D possibly corresponds to TRBD1 (6 bases). Sequenced input: blood. The receptor's source is a female donor with papillary thyroid cancer or a benign thyroid nodule (not recorded which). Some clones in this sample may be carry-over from other donors' samples. DNA for the CDR3: TGTGCCAGCAGTTTGATGGGGGCGGATAATTCACCCCTCCACTTT. Amino acid sequence: CASSLMGADNSPLHF.